These 30 T cell receptor beta chains were all obtained from the same sample, sequenced in a study of shared clonotypes between healthy human individuals. TCRdb's copy holds only in-frame clones and misses some; the assay was immunoSEQ multiplex PCR. The table has some 530,000 clones, 70% to 80% seen once. What was sequenced was PBMCs. The receptors stem from a woman between 35 and 50 years old in good health. Some clones in this sample may be carry-over from other donors' samples.

V usage is TRBV5-1 and J usage is TRBJ2-3; no reliable D call. This CDR3 is built from 14 residues. Between the trimmed V and J ends, which lost 4 bases and 5 bases, there was a span of 14 bases. Germline assignment: CDR1 SGHRS and CDR2 YFSETQ. The CDR3 DNA is TGCGCCAGCAGCCCTCTCAGGTCAGGAGATACGCAGTATTTT. Its protein is CASSPLRSGDTQYF. The full variable domain, completed using reference TRBV5-1 and TRBJ2-3, is KAGVTQTPRYLIKTRGQQVTLSCSPISGHRSVSWYQQTPGQGLQFLFEYFSETQRNKGNFPGRFSGRQFSNSRSEMNVSTLELGDSALYLCASSPLRSGDTQYFGPGTRLTVL.

The gene calls are TRBV6-5 and TRBJ2-7, with TRBD2 as a possible D gene (6 bases). The CDR3 totals 13 residues. Trimming removed 9 bases from V and 4 bases from J, with 16 bases in between. Germline assignment: CDR1 MNHEY and CDR2 SVGAGI. The DNA of the CDR3 is TGTGCCAGGGGAGGTAGCGGAGGATACGAGCAGTACTTC. This translates into CARGGSGGYEQYF.

The rearrangement joins TRBV4-1 to TRBJ2-7; 7 nucleotides line up with TRBD2. The CDR3 is 16 amino acids. Germline-derived CDR1 and CDR2 are MGHRA and YSYEKL. The V segment lost 4 bases and the J segment 5 bases; nucleotides outside the gene matches: 14. As DNA, the CDR3 is TGCGCCAGCAGCCCCAGGGAGGGGCTTTATCAGGACGAGCAGTACTTC. Translating it yields CASSPREGLYQDEQYF.

The rearrangement joins TRBV5-1 to TRBJ2-2, with 8 bases aligning to TRBD2. J was trimmed by 2 bases and V by 5 bases; bases with no gene match: 8. CDR1 is SGHRS, CDR2 YFSETQ, per germline. The CDR3 covers 16 residues. The CDR3 DNA sequence: TGCGCCAGCAGACCTACAGGACTAGCCAACACCGGGGAGCTGTTTTTT. Translation: CASRPTGLANTGELFF.

Here the CDR3 DNA reads TGCAGCGTTGAAGATCGGGGGAGCGGAGGGACTGGCTACACCTTC. This codes for CSVEDRGSGGTGYTF. V and J are TRBV29-1 and TRBJ1-2, with a tentative D call TRBD1 (5 bases). Germline V lookup: CDR1 SQVTM, CDR2 ANQGSEA. V lost 0 bases, J lost 7 bases, and 18 bases lay in between. The CDR3 loop spans 15 amino acids.

The gene calls are TRBV10-3 and TRBJ2-7; 8 nucleotides match TRBD2. The CDR3 runs 15 residues. The germline V gene encodes CDR1 ENHRY and CDR2 SYGVKD. With 6 bases clipped from V and 2 bases from J, the junction kept 9 bases outside the gene matches. The CDR3 DNA sequence: TGTGCCATCAGCTCGGGAGGGGCCCCAACCTACGAGCAGTACTTC. Its translation: CAISSGGAPTYEQYF.

This clone was counted between two and nine times. The rearrangement uses TRBV19 and TRBJ1-2; 7 bases match TRBD1. V shed 7 bases and J 6 bases; nucleotides not matched to a gene: 14. The CDR3 loop spans 15 amino acids. From germline, CDR1 is LNHDA and CDR2 SQIVND (reference sequence). CDR3 DNA sequence: TGTGCCAGTACCATAGGCGACAGGGTGCCTGATGGCTACACCTTC. This gives the protein CASTIGDRVPDGYTF.

V gene TRBV7-3 combines with J gene TRBJ2-1; D ambiguous. The V end lost 5 bases, the J end lost 0 bases, and 14 bases lay between the germline ends. The germline V gene has CDR1 SGHTA and CDR2 FQGTGA. This CDR3 has 16 amino acids. CDR3 coding DNA: TGTGCCAGCAGCAAACAATCGACTGGCTCCTACAATGAGCAGTTCTTC. This codes for CASSKQSTGSYNEQFF.

The gene calls are TRBV25-1 and TRBJ2-1; the D call may be TRBD1 or TRBD2 (5 bases each). V was trimmed by 6 bases and J by 2 bases, leaving 17 bases between them. CDR3 size: 16 residues. The germline V gene has CDR1 MGHDK and CDR2 SYGVNS. The CDR3 bases are TGTGCCAGCAGCGCCGAGGGACCCACCGCCTACAATGAGCAGTTCTTC. It yields the protein CASSAEGPTAYNEQFF.

This clone is a singleton in its sample. This sequence joins TRBV6-1 and TRBJ2-1; D may be TRBD2 (5 bases). CDR3 size: 17 residues. V was cut by 4 bases and J by 8 bases, with 24 bases left in between. The germline V gene encodes CDR1 MNHNS and CDR2 SASEGT. The CDR3 sequence: CASSALQIQLVGHEQFF. CDR3 DNA sequence: TGTGCCAGCAGTGCCCTACAAATACAACTAGTCGGACATGAGCAGTTCTTC.

This clone was recorded only once. The chain uses TRBV27 and TRBJ1-5, with TRBD1 identical over 7 bases. Trimming cost V 1 base and J 7 bases; bases outside gene matches: 4. Germline V gives CDR1 MNHEY, CDR2 SMNVEV (reference sequence). The CDR3 consists of 14 residues. The CDR3 DNA is TGTGCCAGCAGTTTATTCAGGGGGGGACAGCCCCAGCATTTT. Its translation: CASSLFRGGQPQHF.

This chain uses TRBV19 with TRBJ2-7; 10 bases are shared with TRBD1. This CDR3 is built from 13 residues. V trimming: 7 bases; J trimming: 7 bases; junction bases outside the gene matches: 7. Germline V CDR1 and CDR2: LNHDA, SQIVND (reference sequence). The CDR3 coding sequence is TGTGCCAGTATGGAGACAGGGGGCCGGGAGCAGTACTTC. This encodes CASMETGGREQYF.

The chain carries TRBV18 and TRBJ1-5; possibly TRBD1 for D (5 bases). The CDR3 is 16 residues long. The V gene's germline CDR1 is KGHSH and CDR2 LQKENI. V lost 6 bases and J 0 bases, leaving 15 bases between the germline ends. CDR3 sequence (DNA): TGTGCCAGCTCCCCCCAGGGTCCAGGTAGCAATCAGCCCCAGCATTTT. Protein: CASSPQGPGSNQPQHF.

V is TRBV29-1 and J is TRBJ1-2; D is unclear. This CDR3 is 11 amino acids long. Per germline, CDR1 SQVTM and CDR2 ANQGSEA. The V end lost 2 bases, the J end lost 9 bases, and 10 bases lay between the germline ends. The CDR3 sequence: CSVETATSYTF. For the CDR3, the DNA is TGCAGCGTTGAAACAGCTACAAGCTACACCTTC.

This clone has only one observation. The chain links TRBV7-2 to TRBJ2-1; no clear D gene. Deletions cut 3 bases from V and 0 bases from J, with 9 bases between. The CDR3 consists of 15 residues. Germline-derived CDR1 and CDR2 are SGHTA and FQGNSA. The DNA for the CDR3 is TGTGCCAGCAGCTTTACTACGAGCTCCTACAATGAGCAGTTCTTC. Residues: CASSFTTSSYNEQFF.

V is TRBV9 and J is TRBJ2-2, with 10 nucleotides matching TRBD2. Germline V CDR1 and CDR2: SGDLS, YYNGEE. There are 16 residues in the CDR3. Unmatched junction bases numbered 6, after V lost 0 bases and J lost 7 bases. CDR3 sequence reads: CASSVEGLAGVGELFF. The CDR3 DNA is TGTGCCAGCAGCGTAGAGGGGCTAGCGGGAGTCGGGGAGCTGTTTTTT.

This clone has more than one count but fewer than ten. This chain links TRBV7-8 with TRBJ2-7; 8 bases agree with TRBD2. Trimming cost V 1 base and J 4 bases; bases outside gene matches: 6. The V gene's germline CDR1 is SGHVS and CDR2 FQNEAQ. The CDR3 covers 15 residues. As DNA, the CDR3 is TGTGCCAGCAGCTTAGTGCCTAGCGGGTTATACGAGCAGTACTTC. Its translation: CASSLVPSGLYEQYF.

The genes are TRBV5-4 and TRBJ2-3; D may correspond to TRBD1 or TRBD2 (5 bases each). The CDR3 consists of 16 residues. Trimming left V 4 bases short and J 3 bases short, with 18 bases between. Germline V gene lookup returns CDR1 SGHNT and CDR2 YYREEE (reference sequence). CDR3 DNA: TGTGCCAGCAGCCTCGGTGGGACCGACCCTACAGATACGCAGTATTTT. It is translated as CASSLGGTDPTDTQYF.

In its sample, this clone was seen once. CDR3 loop: CASSPIGVGETQYF. The CDR3 DNA reads TGCGCCAGCAGTCCGATTGGGGTTGGAGAGACCCAGTACTTC. The genes are TRBV10-2 and TRBJ2-5; D is undetermined. In germline, CDR1 is WSHSY, CDR2 SAAADI. The ends were cut back, 5 bases at V and 4 bases at J, with 14 bases in the middle. CDR3 length: 14 residues.

Concerning this clone itself: In the same sample, other DNA sequences code for this CDR3. The chain has TRBV30 and TRBJ2-6; D perhaps matches TRBD1 (6 bases). Deletions cut 5 bases from V and 1 base from J, with 24 bases between. This CDR3 comprises 19 residues. Germline lookup yields CDR1 GTSNPN and CDR2 SVGIG (reference sequence). This CDR3 reads CAWQRTGRPIFSGANVLTF. CDR3 coding DNA: TGTGCCTGGCAACGAACAGGGCGTCCAATATTTTCTGGGGCCAACGTCCTGACTTTC.

This rearrangement joins TRBV10-3 to TRBJ1-4; unclear D gene. V shed 6 bases and J shed 0 bases, with 11 bases lying between them. CDR3 size: 15 residues. From germline, CDR1 is ENHRY and CDR2 SYGVKD. The CDR3 region has the DNA TGTGCCATCAGGATGGACGATTCAACTAATGAAAAACTGTTTTTT. Protein: CAIRMDDSTNEKLFF.

This clone came up a few times. The gene calls are TRBV5-5 and TRBJ1-1, with a tentative D call TRBD1 (5 bases). CDR1 and CDR2 (germline): SGHKS, YYEKEE (reference sequence). V was cut by 4 bases and J by 0 bases, with 16 bases left in between. This CDR3 has 16 amino acids. The CDR3 protein is CASSPGWGSMNTEAFF. CDR3 nucleotides: TGTGCCAGCAGCCCAGGGTGGGGGTCCATGAACACTGAAGCTTTCTTT.

This chain links TRBV6-1 with TRBJ1-5; D is undetermined. This CDR3 comprises 14 residues. V gave up 6 bases and J gave up 6 bases, with 15 bases separating them. From germline, CDR1 is MNHNS and CDR2 SASEGT. CDR3 loop: CASSEHGPGQPQHF. CDR3 bases: TGTGCCAGCAGCGAACACGGGCCCGGTCAGCCCCAGCATTTT.

The rearrangement joins TRBV6-1 to TRBJ1-2, with 11 bases that match TRBD1. V trimming: 5 bases; J trimming: 8 bases; junction bases outside the gene matches: 7. CDR3 size: 14 residues. Germline loops: CDR1 MNHNS, CDR2 SASEGT. The DNA of the CDR3 is TGTGCCAGCAGTACACGGACAGGGGGCGGGGGCTACACCTTC. It specifies CASSTRTGGGGYTF.

The chain combines TRBV29-1 with TRBJ2-4, with a tentative D call TRBD1 (5 bases). Looked up from germline, CDR1 is SQVTM and CDR2 is ANQGSEA. The CDR3 is 13 amino acids. Deletions cut 3 bases from V and 3 bases from J, with 9 bases between. For the CDR3, the DNA is TGCAGCGTTGATTTGGACAACAAAAACATTCAGTACTTC. This translates into CSVDLDNKNIQYF. The variable domain in full, with the rest retrieved from reference TRBV29-1 and TRBJ2-4, is SAVISQKPSRDICQRGTSLTIQCQVDSQVTMMFWYRQQPGQSLTLIATANQGSEATYESGFVIDKFPISRPNLTFSTLTVSNMSPEDSSIYLCSVDLDNKNIQYFGAGTRLSVL.

On this clone itself: Given a much more abundant clone one base away, this may be a read error. CDR3 protein: CASSWDSYNEQFF. The CDR3, as DNA: TGTGCCAGCAGCTGGGACTCGTACAATGAGCAGTTCTTC. The chain joins TRBV11-3 to TRBJ2-1; weak D call: TRBD2 (6 bases). CDR3 size: 13 residues. CDR1 SGHNT and CDR2 YENEEA come from the germline V gene. Trimming took 4 bases from V and 4 from J, leaving 8 bases between them.

V is TRBV27 and J is TRBJ2-7; the match to TRBD2 covers 8 bases. The V and J ends lost 3 bases and 1 base, in that order; junction bases with no gene match: 14. This CDR3 is built from 18 residues. Germline assignment: CDR1 MNHEY and CDR2 SMNVEV (reference sequence). The CDR3 loop reads CASSFGFAGTSFSYEQYF. CDR3 bases: TGTGCCAGCAGTTTTGGCTTCGCGGGGACTAGTTTTTCCTACGAGCAGTACTTC.

Here the CDR3 DNA reads TGTGCCTGGCTACCCCGAGGTTGGGGGGAAAAACTGTTTTTT. This sequence encodes CAWLPRGWGEKLFF. V is TRBV30 and J is TRBJ1-4, with a possible D match to TRBD1 (5 bases). Per germline, CDR1 GTSNPN and CDR2 SVGIG (reference sequence). The CDR3 is made up of 14 amino acids. V was pared by 5 bases and J by 8 bases, with 18 bases between. The full variable domain, rest sourced from reference TRBV30 and TRBJ1-4, is SQTIHQWPATLVQPVGSPLSLECTVEGTSNPNLYWYRQAAGRGLQLLFYSVGIGQISSEVPQNLSASRPQDRQFILSSKKLLLSDSGFYLCAWLPRGWGEKLFFGSGTQLSVL.

The gene calls are TRBV19 and TRBJ1-1; 10 bases are shared with TRBD1. This CDR3 comprises 16 residues. Germline V gene data show CDR1 as LNHDA and CDR2 as SQIVND (reference sequence). V was clipped by 3 bases and J by 6 bases; unmatched bases: 10. The CDR3 protein is CASSIGTGAALAEAFF. The CDR3 DNA follows: TGTGCCAGTAGTATCGGGACAGGGGCCGCCTTGGCTGAAGCTTTCTTT.

The chain employs TRBV29-1 and TRBJ1-1; TRBD1 is a possible D gene (5 bases). The V end was cut by 4 bases, the J end by 0 bases, with 9 bases between. The CDR3 is made up of 13 amino acids. Germline V lookup: CDR1 SQVTM, CDR2 ANQGSEA. The CDR3 region has the DNA TGCAGCGTTGTGCGGGGACTGAACACTGAAGCTTTCTTT. Encoded protein: CSVVRGLNTEAFF.